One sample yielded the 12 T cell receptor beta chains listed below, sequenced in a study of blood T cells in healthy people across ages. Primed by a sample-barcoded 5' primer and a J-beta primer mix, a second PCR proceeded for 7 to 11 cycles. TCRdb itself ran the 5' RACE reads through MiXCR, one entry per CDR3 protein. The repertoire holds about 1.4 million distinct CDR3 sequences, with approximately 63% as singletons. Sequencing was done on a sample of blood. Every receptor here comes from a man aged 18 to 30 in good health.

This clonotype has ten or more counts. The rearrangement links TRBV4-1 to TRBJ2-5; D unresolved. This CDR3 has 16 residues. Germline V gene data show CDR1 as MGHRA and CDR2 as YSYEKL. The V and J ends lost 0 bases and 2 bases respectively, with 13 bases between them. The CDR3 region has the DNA TGCGCCAGCAGCCAAGACCGGTACAGAGGTCAAGAGACCCAGTACTTC. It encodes CASSQDRYRGQETQYF.

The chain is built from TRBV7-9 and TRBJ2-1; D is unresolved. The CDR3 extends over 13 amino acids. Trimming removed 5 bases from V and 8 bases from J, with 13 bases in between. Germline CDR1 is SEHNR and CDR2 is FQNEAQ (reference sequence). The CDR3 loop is CASSPSTVDEQFF. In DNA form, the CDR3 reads TGTGCCAGCAGCCCCAGCACCGTCGATGAGCAGTTCTTC.

DNA of the CDR3: TGTGCCAGCAGTTACGGGGCGGTTTTGGAGCAGTACTTC. Translated, it gives CASSYGAVLEQYF. This sequence joins TRBV6-2 or TRBV6-3 and TRBJ2-7; tentative D call: TRBD1 (5 bases). The V and J ends lost 2 bases and 7 bases respectively, with 12 bases between them. This CDR3 has 13 amino acids. Germline V gene sequence: CDR1 MNHEY, CDR2 SVGEGT.

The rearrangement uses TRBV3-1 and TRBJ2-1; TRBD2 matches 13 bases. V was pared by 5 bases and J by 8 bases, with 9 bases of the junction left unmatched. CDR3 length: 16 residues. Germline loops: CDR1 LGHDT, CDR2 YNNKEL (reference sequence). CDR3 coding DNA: TGTGCCAGCAGCTTAGAGGGGACTAGCGGGACCCATGAGCAGTTCTTC. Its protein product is CASSLEGTSGTHEQFF.

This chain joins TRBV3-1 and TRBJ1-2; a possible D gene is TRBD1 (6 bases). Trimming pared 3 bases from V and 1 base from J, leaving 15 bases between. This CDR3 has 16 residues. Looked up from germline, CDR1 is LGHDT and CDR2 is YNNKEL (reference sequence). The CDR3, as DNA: TGTGCCAGCAGCCATCAAACAGGGACGATTAACTATGGCTACACCTTC. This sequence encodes CASSHQTGTINYGYTF.

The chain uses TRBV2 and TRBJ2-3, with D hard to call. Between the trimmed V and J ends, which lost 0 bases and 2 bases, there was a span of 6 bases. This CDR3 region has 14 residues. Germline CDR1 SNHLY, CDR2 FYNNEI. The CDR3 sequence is CASSEARNTDTQYF. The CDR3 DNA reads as TGTGCCAGCAGTGAAGCTCGAAACACAGATACGCAGTATTTT.

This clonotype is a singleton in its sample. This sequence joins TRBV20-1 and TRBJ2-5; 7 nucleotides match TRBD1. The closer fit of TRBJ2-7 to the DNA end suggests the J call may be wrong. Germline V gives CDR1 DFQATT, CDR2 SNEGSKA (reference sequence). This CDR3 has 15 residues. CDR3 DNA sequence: TGCAGTGTCGACCCGAGAGACAGGGATGCCAGCGAGCAGTACTTC. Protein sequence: CSVDPRDRDASEQYF.

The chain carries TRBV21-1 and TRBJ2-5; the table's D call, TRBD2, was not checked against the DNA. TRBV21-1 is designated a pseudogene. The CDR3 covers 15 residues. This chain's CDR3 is CASSGDWTLQETQYF. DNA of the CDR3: TGTGCCAGCAGCGGGGACTGGACTCTTCAAGAGACCCAGTACTTC.

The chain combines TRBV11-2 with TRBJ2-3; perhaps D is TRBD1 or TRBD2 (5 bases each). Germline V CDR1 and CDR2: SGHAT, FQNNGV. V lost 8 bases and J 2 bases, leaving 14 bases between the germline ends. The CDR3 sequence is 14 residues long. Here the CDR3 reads CASLRGMITDTQYF. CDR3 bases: TGTGCCAGCTTGAGGGGTATGATCACAGATACGCAGTATTTT.

In DNA form, the CDR3 reads TGTGCCATCAGCCGGACAGATAACACTGAAGCTTTCTTT. Protein: CAISRTDNTEAFF. The V and J genes are TRBV10-3 and TRBJ1-1; D possibly corresponds to TRBD1 (6 bases). Between the trimmed V and J ends, which lost 6 bases and 2 bases, there was a span of 10 bases. Germline-derived CDR1 and CDR2 are ENHRY and SYGVKD. The CDR3 has 13 residues.

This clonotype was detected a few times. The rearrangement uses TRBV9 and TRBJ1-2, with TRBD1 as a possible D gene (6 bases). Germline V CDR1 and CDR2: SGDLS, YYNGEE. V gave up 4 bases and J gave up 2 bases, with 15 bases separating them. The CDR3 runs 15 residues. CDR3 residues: CASSPTGRGNYGYTF. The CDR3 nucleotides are TGTGCCAGCAGCCCCACCGGAAGGGGGAACTATGGCTACACCTTC.

The CDR3 DNA sequence: TGTGCCAGCAGAGGCGGGGGACCCTACGAGCAGTACTTC. This encodes CASRGGGPYEQYF. This chain joins TRBV6-2 or TRBV6-3 and TRBJ2-7; 7 bases are a match to TRBD2. Per the germline V gene, CDR1 is MNHEY and CDR2 is SVGEGT. With 6 bases clipped from V and 2 bases from J, the junction kept 4 bases outside the gene matches. The CDR3 is 13 amino acids.